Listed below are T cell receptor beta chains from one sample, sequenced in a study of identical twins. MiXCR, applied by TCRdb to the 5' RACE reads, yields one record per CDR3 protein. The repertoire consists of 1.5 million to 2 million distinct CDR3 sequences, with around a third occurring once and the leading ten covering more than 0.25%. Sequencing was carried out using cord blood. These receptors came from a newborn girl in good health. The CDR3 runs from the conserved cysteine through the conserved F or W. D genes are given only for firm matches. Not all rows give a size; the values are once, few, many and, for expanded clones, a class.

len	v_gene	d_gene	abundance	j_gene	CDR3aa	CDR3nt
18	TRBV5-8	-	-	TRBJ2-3	CASSFSLTRGARADTQYF	TGTGCCAGCAGCTTTTCCTTAACGCGGGGCGCCCGGGCAGATACGCAGTATTTT
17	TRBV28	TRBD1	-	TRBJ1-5	CASSLYPTGRRNRPQHF	TGTGCCAGCAGTTTATACCCGACAGGGAGGCGCAATCGGCCCCAGCATTTT
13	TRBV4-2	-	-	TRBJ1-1	CASSPRRGSEAFF	TGTGCCAGCAGCCCACGAAGGGGGAGTGAAGCTTTCTTT
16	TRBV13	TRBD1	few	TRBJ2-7	CASSSWDREYSYEQYF	TGTGCCAGCAGCTCCTGGGACAGAGAATACTCCTACGAGCAGTACTTC
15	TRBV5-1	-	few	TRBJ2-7	CASSTPGRSSYEQYF	TGCGCCAGCAGTACACCGGGACGGAGCTCCTACGAGCAGTACTTC
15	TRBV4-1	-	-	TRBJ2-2	CASTLRTANTGELFF	TGCGCCAGCACCCTCAGGACAGCGAACACCGGGGAGCTGTTTTTT
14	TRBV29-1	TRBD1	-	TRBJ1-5	CSVDTGVHGQPQHF	TGCAGCGTGGATACAGGGGTTCATGGACAGCCCCAGCATTTT
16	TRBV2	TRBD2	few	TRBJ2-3	CASSKLAGVMTDTQYF	TGTGCCAGCAGTAAACTAGCGGGAGTGATGACAGATACGCAGTATTTT
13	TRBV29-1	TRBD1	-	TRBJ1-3	CSVKTGPGNTIYF	TGCAGCGTTAAGACAGGGCCTGGAAACACCATATATTTT
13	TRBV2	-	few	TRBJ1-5	CATRMYSNQPQHF	TGTGCTACCAGGATGTATAGCAATCAGCCCCAGCATTTT
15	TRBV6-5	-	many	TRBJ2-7	CASSGDSGPSYEQYF	TGTGCCAGCAGTGGGGATTCGGGGCCGTCATACGAGCAGTACTTC
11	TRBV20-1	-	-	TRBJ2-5	CSARSSETQYF	TGCAGTGCTAGGTCGTCAGAGACCCAGTACTTC
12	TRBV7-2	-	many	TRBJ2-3	CASSWDTDTQYF	TGTGCCAGCAGCTGGGACACAGATACGCAGTATTTT